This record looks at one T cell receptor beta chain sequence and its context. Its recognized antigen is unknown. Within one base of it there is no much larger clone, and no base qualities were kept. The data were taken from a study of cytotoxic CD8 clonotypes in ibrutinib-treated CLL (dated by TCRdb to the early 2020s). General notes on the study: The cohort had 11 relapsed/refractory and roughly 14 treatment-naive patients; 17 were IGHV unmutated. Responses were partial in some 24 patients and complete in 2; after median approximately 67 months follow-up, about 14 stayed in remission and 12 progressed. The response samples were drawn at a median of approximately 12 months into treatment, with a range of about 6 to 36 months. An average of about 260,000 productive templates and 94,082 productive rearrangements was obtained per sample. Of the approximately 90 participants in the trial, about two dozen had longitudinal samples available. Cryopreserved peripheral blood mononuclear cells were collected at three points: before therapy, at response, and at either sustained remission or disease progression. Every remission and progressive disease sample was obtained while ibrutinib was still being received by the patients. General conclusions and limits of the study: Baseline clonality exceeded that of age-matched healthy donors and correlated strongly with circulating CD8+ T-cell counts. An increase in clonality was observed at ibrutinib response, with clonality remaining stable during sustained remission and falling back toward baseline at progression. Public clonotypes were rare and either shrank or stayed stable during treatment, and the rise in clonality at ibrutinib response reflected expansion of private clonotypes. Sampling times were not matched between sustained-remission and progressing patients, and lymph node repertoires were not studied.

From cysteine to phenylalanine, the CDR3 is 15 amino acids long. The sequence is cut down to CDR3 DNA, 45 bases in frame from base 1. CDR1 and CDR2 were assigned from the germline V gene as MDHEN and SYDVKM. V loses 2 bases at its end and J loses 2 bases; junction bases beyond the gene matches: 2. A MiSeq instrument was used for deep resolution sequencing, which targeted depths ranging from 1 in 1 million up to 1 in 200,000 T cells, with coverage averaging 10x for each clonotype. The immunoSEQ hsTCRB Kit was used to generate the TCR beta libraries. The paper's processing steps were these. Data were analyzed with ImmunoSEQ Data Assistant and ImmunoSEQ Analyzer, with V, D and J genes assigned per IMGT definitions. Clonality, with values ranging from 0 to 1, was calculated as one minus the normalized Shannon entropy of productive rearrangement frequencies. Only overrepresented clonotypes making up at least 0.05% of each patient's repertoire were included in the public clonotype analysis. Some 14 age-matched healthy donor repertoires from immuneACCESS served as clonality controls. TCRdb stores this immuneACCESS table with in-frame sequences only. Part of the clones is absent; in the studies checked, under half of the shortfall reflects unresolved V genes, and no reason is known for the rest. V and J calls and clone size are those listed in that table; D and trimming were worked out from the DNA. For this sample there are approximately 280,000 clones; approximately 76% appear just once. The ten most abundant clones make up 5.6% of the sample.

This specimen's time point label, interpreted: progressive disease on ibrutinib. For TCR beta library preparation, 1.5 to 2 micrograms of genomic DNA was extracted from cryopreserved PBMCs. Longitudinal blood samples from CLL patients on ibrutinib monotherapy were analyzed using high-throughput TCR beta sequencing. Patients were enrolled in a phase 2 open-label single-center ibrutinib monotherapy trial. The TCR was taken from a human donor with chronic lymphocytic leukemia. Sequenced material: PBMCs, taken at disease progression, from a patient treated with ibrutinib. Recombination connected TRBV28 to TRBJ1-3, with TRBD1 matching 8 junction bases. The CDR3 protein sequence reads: CASSLAGGPGNTIYF. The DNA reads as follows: TGTGCCAGCAGTTTAGCAGGGGGCCCTGGAAACACCATATATTTT.